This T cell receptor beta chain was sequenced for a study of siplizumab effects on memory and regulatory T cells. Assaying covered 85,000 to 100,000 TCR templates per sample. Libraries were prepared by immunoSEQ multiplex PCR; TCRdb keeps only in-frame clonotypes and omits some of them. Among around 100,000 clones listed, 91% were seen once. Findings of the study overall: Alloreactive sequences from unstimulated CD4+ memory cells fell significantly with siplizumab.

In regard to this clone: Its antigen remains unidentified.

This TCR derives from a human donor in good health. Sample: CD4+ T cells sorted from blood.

The CDR3 DNA follows: TGTGCCAGCAGCCCCAGTCGACCCGACTATGGCTACACCTTC. Encoded protein: CASSPSRPDYGYTF. V is TRBV7-2 and J is TRBJ1-2; no clear D. In germline, CDR1 is SGHTA, CDR2 FQGNSA. Trimming shortened V by 5 bases and J by 3 bases, and 13 bases separated the two germline ends. CDR3 size: 14 residues.